A single sample gave rise to the 6 T cell receptor beta chains below, sequenced in a study of T cells in Graves' hyperthyroidism and ophthalmopathy. Amplified TCR beta CDR3 regions came from RNA transcripts. HTBI primers were used for first-round RT-PCR of the TCR CDR3. Via MiXCR, TCRdb re-called the multiplex PCR reads, giving one row per CDR3 protein. The sample lists 350,000 to 400,000 distinct CDR3 sequences; more than 13% were seen once. The sequenced sample was blood. The receptors were sampled from a woman in her thirties with Graves' hyperthyroidism.

This clonotype was seen repeatedly, ten times or more. The V call is TRBV18, the J call TRBJ2-5; TRBD1 agrees at 8 bases. After removal of 4 bases from V and 6 bases from J, the junction contained 4 bases not matched to a gene. Germline V gene lookup returns CDR1 KGHSH and CDR2 LQKENI. The CDR3 loop spans 13 amino acids. The CDR3 DNA follows: TGTGCCAGCTCACTTGACAGGGGAAAGACCCAGTACTTC. It codes for CASSLDRGKTQYF.

For this clonotype: A read error may be the cause here, since a much bigger clone is one base away. The chain combines TRBV28 with TRBJ1-5; D remains unclear. The CDR3 length is 12 residues. Germline V CDR1 and CDR2: MDHEN, SYDVKM. The CDR3 DNA reads as TGTTCCAGCAGTTCCCCTAACAAGCCCCAGCATTTT. It yields the protein CSSSSPNKPQHF. The complete variable domain, with remaining parts taken from reference TRBV28 and TRBJ1-5, reads DVKVTQSSRYLVKRTGEKVFLECVQDMDHENMFWYRQDPGLGLRLIYFSYDVKMKEKGDIPEGYSVSREKKERFSLILESASTNQTSMYLCSSSSPNKPQHFGDGTRLSIL.

The chain recombines TRBV4-1 with TRBJ2-3; a weak D match, TRBD1 (5 bases). The CDR3 is 17 amino acids. The germline CDR1 and CDR2 sequences are MGHRA and YSYEKL. V dropped 0 bases and J dropped 0 bases, with 13 bases sitting between them. The CDR3 nucleotides read TGCGCCAGCAGCCAAGATCTGACAGTATCAAGCACAGATACGCAGTATTTT. Its translation is CASSQDLTVSSTDTQYF.

This clonotype was recorded at least ten times. The chain couples TRBV12-3 or TRBV12-4 to TRBJ2-5, with TRBD1 matching over 10 bases. This CDR3 contains 15 residues. Trimming removed 5 bases from V and 3 bases from J; junction bases left unmatched: 6. The CDR3 nucleotides are TGTGCCAGCAGTCCGACAGGGGGCTTAGAAGAGACCCAGTACTTC. Translation gives CASSPTGGLEETQYF.

There are many counts of this clonotype. The chain links TRBV6-1 to TRBJ1-2; TRBD1 matches 8 bases. With 7 bases clipped from V and 4 bases from J, the junction kept 5 bases outside the gene matches. Looked up from germline, CDR1 is MNHNS and CDR2 is SASEGT. The CDR3 contains 13 residues. The CDR3: CASTEGQGYGYTF. The CDR3 DNA follows: TGTGCCAGCACCGAAGGACAGGGCTATGGCTACACCTTC.

This clonotype was seen repeatedly, ten times or more. The chain recombines TRBV2 with TRBJ2-1; 9 positions agree with TRBD2. V was clipped by 6 bases and J by 4 bases; unmatched bases: 4. Germline CDR1 SNHLY, CDR2 FYNNEI. The CDR3 loop spans 14 amino acids. CDR3 nucleotide sequence: TGTGCCAGCAGACGACTAGCGGTTTACAATGAGCAGTTCTTC. Translating gives CASRRLAVYNEQFF.